These 29 T cell receptor beta chains came from one sample sequenced in a study of T cell changes during pregnancy in multiple sclerosis. The protocol was immunoSEQ multiplex PCR, while the TCRdb copy is restricted to in-frame clones and leaves out a portion. The repertoire holds 17,000 or so clones, with around 97% as singletons. The starting material was peripheral blood, obtained in the third trimester of pregnancy. These receptors all stem from a female donor with multiple sclerosis, enrolled in a pregnancy study.

The chain's CDR3 is CSARREKTQYF. The CDR3 nucleotides read TGCAGTGCACGAAGAGAGAAGACCCAGTACTTC. The chain carries TRBV20-1 and TRBJ2-5; no reliable D call. CDR1 DFQATT and CDR2 SNEGSKA come from the germline V gene (reference sequence). V dropped 6 bases and J dropped 6 bases, with 11 bases sitting between them. This CDR3 is built from 11 residues.

The genes are TRBV30 and TRBJ2-1; weak D call: TRBD2 (6 bases). The CDR3 contains 14 residues. The V end lost 0 bases, the J end lost 5 bases, and 11 bases lay between the germline ends. Germline V gene lookup returns CDR1 GTSNPN and CDR2 SVGIG (reference sequence). Here the CDR3 DNA reads TGTGCCTGGAGTGTTGGACTATCCAACAATGAGCAGTTCTTC. This translates into CAWSVGLSNNEQFF.

The chain is built from TRBV29-1 and TRBJ1-1; D call uncertain. Trimming took 7 bases from V and 1 from J, leaving 19 bases between them. The germline V gene encodes CDR1 SQVTM and CDR2 ANQGSEA. The CDR3 totals 15 residues. The CDR3 protein is CSARGRMMTNTEAFF. The CDR3, as DNA: TGCAGCGCGAGAGGGAGGATGATGACGAACACTGAAGCTTTCTTT.

Note on this clone: The sample holds other DNA sequences that translate to the same CDR3. Written as DNA, the CDR3 is TGTGCCAGCAGTCCACACGGGATGAACACTGAAGCTTTCTTT. As protein: CASSPHGMNTEAFF. This sequence joins TRBV28 and TRBJ1-1; D is undetermined. Trimming cost V 5 bases and J 0 bases, with 10 bases left between them. CDR1 is MDHEN and CDR2 is SYDVKM in the germline V gene. This CDR3 is 14 amino acids long. Full variable domain (rest looked up from reference TRBV28 and TRBJ1-1): DVKVTQSSRYLVKRTGEKVFLECVQDMDHENMFWYRQDPGLGLRLIYFSYDVKMKEKGDIPEGYSVSREKKERFSLILESASTNQTSMYLCASSPHGMNTEAFFGQGTRLTVV.

V is TRBV29-1 and J is TRBJ2-5; 7 bases are a match to TRBD1. Germline CDR1 reads SQVTM; CDR2 reads ANQGSEA. The V segment lost 2 bases and the J segment 4 bases; nucleotides outside the gene matches: 1. This CDR3 is 12 amino acids long. CDR3 sequence (DNA): TGCAGCGTTGAACGGACAGGAGAGACCCAGTACTTC. This encodes CSVERTGETQYF.

The chain uses TRBV29-1 and TRBJ2-5, with D perhaps matching TRBD2 (5 bases). Germline V gene lookup returns CDR1 SQVTM and CDR2 ANQGSEA. Trimming stripped 5 bases from V and 3 bases from J, with 7 bases between. CDR3 size: 11 residues. The chain's CDR3 is CSVTREETQYF. DNA for the CDR3: TGCAGCGTTACTAGAGAAGAGACCCAGTACTTC.

V gene TRBV14 combines with J gene TRBJ2-1; 9 bases are a match to TRBD1. This CDR3 has 16 residues. With 4 bases clipped from V and 4 bases from J, the junction kept 8 bases outside the gene matches. The V gene's germline CDR1 is SGHDN and CDR2 FVKESK. CDR3 residues: CASSLLGQGGYNEQFF. The CDR3 nucleotides are TGTGCCAGCAGCCTACTGGGACAGGGAGGATACAATGAGCAGTTCTTC.

The count of this clone is one. The rearrangement joins TRBV7-9 to TRBJ1-3, with D tentatively TRBD1 (5 bases). CDR3 length: 16 residues. V dropped 3 bases and J dropped 4 bases, with 16 bases sitting between them. The V gene's germline CDR1 is SEHNR and CDR2 FQNEAQ (reference sequence). The CDR3 DNA is TGTGCCAGCAGCTTCTCTCGGGGGTCAGGAGGAAACACCATATATTTT. It specifies CASSFSRGSGGNTIYF.

V is TRBV6-1 and J is TRBJ1-5; no clear D. There are 15 residues in the CDR3. The germline CDR1 and CDR2 sequences are MNHNS and SASEGT. Trimming took off 4 bases at V and 0 bases at J, with 10 bases between the two ends. The CDR3: CASSGLQYSNQPQHF. The CDR3 DNA follows: TGTGCCAGCAGTGGGCTCCAGTATAGCAATCAGCCCCAGCATTTT.

The V gene is TRBV5-1, the J gene TRBJ2-2; 8 bases match TRBD1. Per germline, CDR1 SGHRS and CDR2 YFSETQ. This CDR3 comprises 14 residues. J was trimmed by 6 bases and V by 4 bases; bases with no gene match: 5. CDR3 sequence (DNA): TGCGCCAGCAGCCTTAAGACAGGGGCCGGGGAGCTGTTTTTT. Encoded protein: CASSLKTGAGELFF.

This chain connects TRBV28 to TRBJ1-2, with D tentatively TRBD1 (5 bases). V lost 5 bases to trimming and J lost 2 bases, with 15 bases between them. CDR1 is MDHEN and CDR2 is SYDVKM in the germline V gene. The CDR3 loop spans 15 amino acids. The CDR3 loop is CASSLLGLPNYGYTF. For the CDR3, the DNA is TGTGCCAGCAGTCTATTGGGACTCCCCAACTATGGCTACACCTTC.

The rearrangement uses TRBV29-1 and TRBJ2-1, with TRBD1 as a possible D gene (5 bases). Germline loops: CDR1 SQVTM, CDR2 ANQGSEA. This CDR3 is 14 amino acids long. V was trimmed by 5 bases and J by 2 bases, leaving 13 bases between them. CDR3 nucleotides: TGCAGCGTTCCCTGGGGCGGCGCCTACAATGAGCAGTTCTTC. Protein: CSVPWGGAYNEQFF.

This clone appeared a single time. This chain links TRBV21-1 with TRBJ2-3; TRBD1 is the table's D call and was not checked against the DNA. TRBV21-1 is designated a pseudogene. The CDR3 has 18 amino acids. The CDR3 loop reads CASSKYMDRGLSTDTQYF. In DNA form, the CDR3 reads TGTGCCAGCAGCAAATATATGGACAGGGGGCTAAGCACAGATACGCAGTATTTT.

The gene calls are TRBV4-1 and TRBJ2-7; D not certain. Between the trimmed V and J ends, which lost 2 bases and 0 bases, there was a span of 11 bases. The germline V gene has CDR1 MGHRA and CDR2 YSYEKL. This CDR3 is 15 amino acids long. In DNA form, the CDR3 reads TGCGCCAGCAGCCAACTCAGGATAAGCTCCTACGAGCAGTACTTC. It encodes CASSQLRISSYEQYF.

The chain has TRBV5-1 and TRBJ2-3, with 11 bases aligning to TRBD1. CDR1 SGHRS and CDR2 YFSETQ come from the germline V gene. The V and J ends lost 4 bases and 4 bases, in that order; junction bases with no gene match: 5. This CDR3 spans 15 amino acids. The CDR3 DNA reads as TGCGCCAGCAGCCAAGGACAGGGGGCGGCAGATACGCAGTATTTT. Translation gives CASSQGQGAADTQYF.

The chain employs TRBV2 and TRBJ2-3; 7 bases are a match to TRBD1. V lost 5 bases and J lost 4; bases outside the gene matches: 3. Germline assignment: CDR1 SNHLY and CDR2 FYNNEI. The CDR3 length is 13 residues. The CDR3 region is CASSFRGSDTQYF. CDR3 nucleotides: TGTGCCAGCAGTTTCAGGGGGTCAGATACGCAGTATTTT.

The genes are TRBV7-6 and TRBJ2-1; 10 positions match TRBD2. Germline assignment: CDR1 SGHVS and CDR2 FNYEAQ. The CDR3 sequence is 16 residues long. V lost 2 bases to trimming and J lost 4 bases; unmatched junction nucleotides: 5. CDR3 protein: CASSLLGLALYNEQFF. DNA of the CDR3: TGTGCCAGCAGCTTATTGGGACTAGCGCTATACAATGAGCAGTTCTTC. Combining the CDR3 with reference TRBV7-6 and TRBJ2-1 gives the whole variable domain GAGVSQSPRYKVTKRGQDVALRCDPISGHVSLYWYRQALGQGPEFLTYFNYEAQQDKSGLPNDRFSAERPEGSISTLTIQRTEQRDSAMYRCASSLLGLALYNEQFFGPGTRLTVL.

The CDR3, as DNA: TGCGCCAGCAGCCACAAGACAGGGGACTATGGCTACACCTTC. It is translated as CASSHKTGDYGYTF. This chain links TRBV4-1 with TRBJ1-2, with 8 bases that match TRBD1. There are 14 residues in the CDR3. CDR1 MGHRA and CDR2 YSYEKL come from the germline V gene. The ends lost 3 bases at V and 3 bases at J; junction bases unmatched: 3.

This clone was seen a single time. The chain links TRBV2 to TRBJ2-3; 8 bases map to TRBD1. V lost 7 bases, J lost 4 bases, and 13 bases stayed unmatched. CDR1 SNHLY and CDR2 FYNNEI come from the germline V gene. CDR3 size: 16 residues. The CDR3 DNA reads as TGTGCCAGCATAATACGGGACAGGCAGATACCAGATACGCAGTATTTT. It codes for CASIIRDRQIPDTQYF.

In this sample, this clone turned up a few times. V usage is TRBV15 and J usage is TRBJ2-4; a weak D match, TRBD1 (6 bases). Trimming pared 5 bases from V and 0 bases from J, leaving 20 bases between. The CDR3 spans 18 residues. Germline V gene sequence: CDR1 LNHNV, CDR2 YYDKDF (reference sequence). In nucleotides, the CDR3 is TGTGCCACCAGCGGGTCCAGACAGGACGGACTAGCCAAAAACATTCAGTACTTC. Protein sequence: CATSGSRQDGLAKNIQYF.

The chain employs TRBV5-1 and TRBJ1-2; 7 bases match TRBD1. The CDR3 covers 14 residues. The V gene end was trimmed by 4 bases and the J gene end by 6 bases; junction bases not matched to a gene: 9. Germline assignment: CDR1 SGHRS and CDR2 YFSETQ. This CDR3 reads CASSVTTGENGYTF. The CDR3, as DNA: TGCGCCAGCAGCGTAACCACAGGGGAGAATGGCTACACCTTC.

The chain combines TRBV4-2 with TRBJ2-5, with D maybe TRBD2 (6 bases). CDR3 length equals 14 residues. V shed 5 bases and J shed 1 base, with 11 bases lying between them. Germline values: CDR1 LGHNA, CDR2 YNFKEQ. This chain's CDR3 is CASSGGAAQETQYF. The DNA of the CDR3 is TGTGCCAGCAGCGGCGGGGCAGCCCAAGAGACCCAGTACTTC.

This sequence joins TRBV10-3 and TRBJ1-4; weak D call: TRBD1 (6 bases). The CDR3 is made up of 16 amino acids. Germline loops: CDR1 ENHRY, CDR2 SYGVKD. V was trimmed by 0 bases and J by 5 bases, leaving 13 bases between them. The CDR3 is CAISESRQAKNEKLFF. In nucleotides, the CDR3 is TGTGCCATCAGTGAGTCCCGACAGGCGAAGAATGAAAAACTGTTTTTT.

The CDR3 region is CASSLGSARTNYGYTF. The CDR3 coding sequence is TGTGCCAGCAGCTTAGGTTCCGCCAGGACTAACTATGGCTACACCTTC. This rearrangement joins TRBV7-8 to TRBJ1-2; D remains unclear. Trimming pared 1 base from V and 0 bases from J, leaving 12 bases between. CDR3 length equals 16 residues. Germline V lookup: CDR1 SGHVS, CDR2 FQNEAQ.

V and J are TRBV5-1 and TRBJ2-1; D perhaps matches TRBD2 (7 bases). CDR3 size: 18 residues. Trimming took off 4 bases at V and 7 bases at J, with 27 bases between the two ends. Per the germline V gene, CDR1 is SGHRS and CDR2 is YFSETQ. The CDR3 region has the DNA TGCGCCAGCAGCGCGACGCACGGGGGGCCGGCCGCGGTGAATGAGCAGTTCTTC. This codes for CASSATHGGPAAVNEQFF.

The rearrangement uses TRBV7-3 and TRBJ2-1; D is possibly TRBD2 (5 bases). Germline V CDR1 and CDR2: SGHTA, FQGTGA. Trimming cost V 5 bases and J 2 bases, with 13 bases left between them. The CDR3 has 15 amino acids. The CDR3 bases are TGTGCCAGCAGCCCCCGGGATTCGGCCTACAATGAGCAGTTCTTC. Its translation is CASSPRDSAYNEQFF.

The rearrangement uses TRBV25-1 and TRBJ2-7, with TRBD2 as a possible D gene (6 bases). CDR1 is MGHDK and CDR2 is SYGVNS in the germline V gene. CDR3 length equals 12 residues. Trimming took 4 bases from V and 4 from J, leaving 8 bases between them. CDR3 bases: TGTGCCAGCAGTGTGGGGGGTTACGAGCAGTACTTC. This translates into CASSVGGYEQYF.

The chain recombines TRBV7-8 with TRBJ1-1; 12 bases fit TRBD1. CDR1 and CDR2 from the germline V gene are SGHVS and FQNEAQ. V trimming: 4 bases; J trimming: 4 bases; junction bases outside the gene matches: 13. CDR3 length equals 18 residues. In DNA, the CDR3 is TGTGCCAGCAGCTCCCGGGGACAGGGGGCTTCCTGGGGCACTGAAGCTTTCTTT. Translation gives CASSSRGQGASWGTEAFF.

V gene TRBV4-1 combines with J gene TRBJ1-2; the D gene is possibly TRBD1 (6 bases). The CDR3 has 15 residues. The V and J ends lost 4 bases and 2 bases respectively, with 14 bases between them. Germline V gives CDR1 MGHRA, CDR2 YSYEKL. CDR3 nucleotide sequence: TGCGCCAGCAGCCCTGCACAGGGAATGAACTATGGCTACACCTTC. Translating it yields CASSPAQGMNYGYTF.